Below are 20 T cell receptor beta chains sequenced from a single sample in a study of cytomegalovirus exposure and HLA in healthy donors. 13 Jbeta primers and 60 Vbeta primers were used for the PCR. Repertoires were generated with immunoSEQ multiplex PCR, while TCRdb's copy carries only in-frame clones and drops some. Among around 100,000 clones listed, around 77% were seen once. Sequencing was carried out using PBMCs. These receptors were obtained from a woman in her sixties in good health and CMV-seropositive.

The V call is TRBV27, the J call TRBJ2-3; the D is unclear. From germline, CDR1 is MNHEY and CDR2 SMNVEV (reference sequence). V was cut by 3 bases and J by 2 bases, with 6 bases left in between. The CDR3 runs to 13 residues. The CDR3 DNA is TGTGCCAGCAGTTTCTCTAACACAGATACGCAGTATTTT. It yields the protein CASSFSNTDTQYF.

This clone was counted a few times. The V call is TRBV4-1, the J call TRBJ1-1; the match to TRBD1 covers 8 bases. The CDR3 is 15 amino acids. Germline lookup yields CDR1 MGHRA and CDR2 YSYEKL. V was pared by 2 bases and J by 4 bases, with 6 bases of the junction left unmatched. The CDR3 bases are TGCGCCAGCAGCCAACCCACAGGGGGAGTCACTGAAGCTTTCTTT. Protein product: CASSQPTGGVTEAFF.

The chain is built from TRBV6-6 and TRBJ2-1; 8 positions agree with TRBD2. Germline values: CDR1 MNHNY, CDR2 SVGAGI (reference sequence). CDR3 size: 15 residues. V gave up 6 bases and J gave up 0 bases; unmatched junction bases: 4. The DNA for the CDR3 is TGTGCCAGCAGAACTAGCGGAAGCTCCTACAATGAGCAGTTCTTC. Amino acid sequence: CASRTSGSSYNEQFF.

CDR3 protein: CASSFRGSSYEQYF. In DNA, the CDR3 is TGTGCCAGTAGTTTCAGGGGGAGCTCCTACGAGCAGTACTTC. The gene calls are TRBV19 and TRBJ2-7; the match to TRBD1 covers 7 bases. Germline CDR1 and CDR2: LNHDA and SQIVND (reference sequence). V was clipped by 5 bases and J by 0 bases; unmatched bases: 4. The CDR3 has 14 amino acids.

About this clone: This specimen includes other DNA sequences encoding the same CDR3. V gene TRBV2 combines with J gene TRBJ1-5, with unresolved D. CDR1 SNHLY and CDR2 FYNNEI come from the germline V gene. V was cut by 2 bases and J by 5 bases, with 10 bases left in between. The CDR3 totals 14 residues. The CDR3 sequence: CASSEWGEDQPQHF. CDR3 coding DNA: TGTGCCAGCAGTGAATGGGGAGAGGATCAGCCCCAGCATTTT. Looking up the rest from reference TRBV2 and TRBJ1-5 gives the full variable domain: EPEVTQTPSHQVTQMGQEVILRCVPISNHLYFYWYRQILGQKVEFLVSFYNNEISEKSEIFDDQFSVERPDGSNFTLKIRSTKLEDSAMYFCASSEWGEDQPQHFGDGTRLSIL.

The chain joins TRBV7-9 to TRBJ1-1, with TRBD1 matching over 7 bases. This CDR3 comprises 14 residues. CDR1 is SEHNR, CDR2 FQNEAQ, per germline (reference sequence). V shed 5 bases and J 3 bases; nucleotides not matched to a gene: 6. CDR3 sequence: CASSKQGSDTEAFF. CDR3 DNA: TGTGCCAGCAGCAAACAGGGGTCGGACACTGAAGCTTTCTTT.

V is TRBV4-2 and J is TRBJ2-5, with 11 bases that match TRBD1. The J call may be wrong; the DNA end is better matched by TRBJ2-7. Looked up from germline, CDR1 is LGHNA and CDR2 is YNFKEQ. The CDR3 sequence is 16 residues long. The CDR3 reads CASSQGVGQGAFEQYF. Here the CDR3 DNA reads TGTGCCAGCAGCCAAGGCGTTGGACAGGGGGCCTTCGAGCAGTACTTC.

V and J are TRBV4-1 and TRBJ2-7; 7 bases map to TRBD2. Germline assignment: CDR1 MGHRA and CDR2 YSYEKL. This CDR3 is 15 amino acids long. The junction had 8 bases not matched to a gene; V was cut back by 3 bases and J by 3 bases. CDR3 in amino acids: CASSQTPGLLYEQYF. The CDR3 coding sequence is TGCGCCAGCAGCCAGACGCCGGGACTACTCTACGAGCAGTACTTC.

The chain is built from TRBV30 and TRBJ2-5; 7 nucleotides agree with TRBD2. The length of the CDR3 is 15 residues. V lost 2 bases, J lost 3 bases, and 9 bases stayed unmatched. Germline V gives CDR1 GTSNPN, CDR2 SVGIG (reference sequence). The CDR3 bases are TGTGCCTGGAGTTCCTTTAGCGGGTTAAAAGAGACCCAGTACTTC. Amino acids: CAWSSFSGLKETQYF.

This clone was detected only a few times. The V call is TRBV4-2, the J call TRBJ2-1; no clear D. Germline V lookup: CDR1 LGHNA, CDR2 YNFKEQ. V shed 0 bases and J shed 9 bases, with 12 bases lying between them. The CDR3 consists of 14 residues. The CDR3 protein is CASSQDTLSFEQFF. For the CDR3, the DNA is TGTGCCAGCAGCCAAGATACTCTGTCTTTTGAGCAGTTCTTC.

The CDR3 loop is CASSLDSRIYNEQFF. CDR3 DNA: TGTGCCAGCAGCTTGGACAGCCGAATTTACAATGAGCAGTTCTTC. The V and J genes are TRBV7-3 and TRBJ2-1, with a tentative D call TRBD1 (6 bases). This CDR3 has 15 residues. The V gene's germline CDR1 is SGHTA and CDR2 FQGTGA. V lost 3 bases and J 4 bases, leaving 13 bases between the germline ends.

The chain's CDR3 is CASSLIPGLASEQYF. CDR3 DNA sequence: TGTGCCAGCAGCTTAATCCCGGGACTAGCAAGCGAGCAGTACTTC. The chain carries TRBV7-3 and TRBJ2-7, with 9 bases identical to TRBD2. J was trimmed by 6 bases and V by 1 base; bases with no gene match: 7. Germline CDR1 is SGHTA and CDR2 is FQGTGA. There are 15 residues in the CDR3.

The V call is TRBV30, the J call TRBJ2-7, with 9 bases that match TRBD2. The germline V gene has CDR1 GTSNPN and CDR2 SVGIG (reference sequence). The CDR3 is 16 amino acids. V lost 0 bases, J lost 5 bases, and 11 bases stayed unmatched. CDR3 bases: TGTGCCTGGAGTGTTTCGATAGCGGGAGCTATCGACGAGCAGTACTTC. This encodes CAWSVSIAGAIDEQYF. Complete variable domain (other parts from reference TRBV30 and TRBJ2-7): SQTIHQWPATLVQPVGSPLSLECTVEGTSNPNLYWYRQAAGRGLQLLFYSVGIGQISSEVPQNLSASRPQDRQFILSSKKLLLSDSGFYLCAWSVSIAGAIDEQYFGPGTRLTVT.

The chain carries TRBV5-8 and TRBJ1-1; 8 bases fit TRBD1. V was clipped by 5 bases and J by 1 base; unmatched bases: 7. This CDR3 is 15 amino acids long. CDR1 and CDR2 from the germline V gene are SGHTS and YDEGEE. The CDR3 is CASRFSGTGNTEAFF. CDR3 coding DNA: TGTGCCAGCAGGTTTTCCGGGACAGGGAACACTGAAGCTTTCTTT.

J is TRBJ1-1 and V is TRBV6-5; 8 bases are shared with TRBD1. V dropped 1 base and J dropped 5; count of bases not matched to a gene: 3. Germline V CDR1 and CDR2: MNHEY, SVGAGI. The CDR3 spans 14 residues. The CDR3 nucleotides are TGTGCCAGCAGTTACTTGACAGGGGCTACTGAAGCTTTCTTT. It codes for CASSYLTGATEAFF.

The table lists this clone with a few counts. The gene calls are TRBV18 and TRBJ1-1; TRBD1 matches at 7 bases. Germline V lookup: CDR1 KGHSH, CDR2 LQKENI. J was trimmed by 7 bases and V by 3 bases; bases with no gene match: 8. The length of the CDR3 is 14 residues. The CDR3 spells CASSPGQAAREAFF. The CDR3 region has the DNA TGTGCCAGCTCACCCGGACAGGCCGCTCGTGAAGCTTTCTTT.

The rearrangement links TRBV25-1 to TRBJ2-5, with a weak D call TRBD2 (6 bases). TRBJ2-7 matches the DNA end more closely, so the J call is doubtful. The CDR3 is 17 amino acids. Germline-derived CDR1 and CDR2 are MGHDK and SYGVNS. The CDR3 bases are TGTGCCAGCAGTGCGATGGTAAGTAGCGGAGGCCCCTACGAGCAGTACTTC. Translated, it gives CASSAMVSSGGPYEQYF.

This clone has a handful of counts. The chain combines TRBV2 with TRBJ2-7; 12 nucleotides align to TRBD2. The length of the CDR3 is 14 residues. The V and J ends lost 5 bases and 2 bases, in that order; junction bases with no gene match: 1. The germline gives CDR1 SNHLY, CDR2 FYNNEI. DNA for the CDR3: TGTGCCAGCAGTACTAGCGGGAGGCCCTACGAGCAGTACTTC. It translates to CASSTSGRPYEQYF. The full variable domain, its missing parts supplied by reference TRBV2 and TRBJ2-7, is EPEVTQTPSHQVTQMGQEVILRCVPISNHLYFYWYRQILGQKVEFLVSFYNNEISEKSEIFDDQFSVERPDGSNFTLKIRSTKLEDSAMYFCASSTSGRPYEQYFGPGTRLTVT.

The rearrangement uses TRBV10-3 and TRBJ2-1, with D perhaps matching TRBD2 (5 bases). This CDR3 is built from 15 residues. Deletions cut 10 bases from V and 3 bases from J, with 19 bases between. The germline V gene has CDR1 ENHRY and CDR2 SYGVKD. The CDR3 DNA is TGTGCCACGCGCTCGGCGGGTGAAGACTACAATGAGCAGTTCTTC. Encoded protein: CATRSAGEDYNEQFF.

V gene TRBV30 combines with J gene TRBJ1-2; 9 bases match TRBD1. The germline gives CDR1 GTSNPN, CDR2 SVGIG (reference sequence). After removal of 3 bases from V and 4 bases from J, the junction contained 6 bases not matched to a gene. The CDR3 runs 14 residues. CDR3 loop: CAWSGQGLGYGYTF. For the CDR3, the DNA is TGTGCCTGGAGCGGACAGGGGTTGGGCTATGGCTACACCTTC.